This T cell receptor beta chain was captured by sequencing in a study of T cell responses to AZD1222 COVID-19 vaccine. With 1 base clipped from V and 4 bases from J, the junction kept 6 bases outside the gene matches. CDR3 length: 15 amino acids. The germline V gene has CDR1 SGHNT and CDR2 YYREEE (reference sequence). Assay used: immunoSEQ multiplex PCR; TCRdb lists only in-frame clones, some missing. The sample has approximately 110,000 clones, around 90% seen once. In the case of this clone: The antigen remains unidentified.

General study findings and limits: Across the whole spike, CD4 TCRs peaked at regions 160-218 and 743-854. A mostly white British donor set with more females was recruited, and clonal diversity was possibly underestimated.

The chain recombines TRBV5-4 with TRBJ1-2; TRBD1 matches at 8 bases. This specimen consisted of peripheral blood, obtained on day 0 of AZD1222 vaccination. The receptor was derived from an adult in good health. The CDR3 nucleotides read TGTGCCAGCAGCTTGTCAGGGGGCGCTCCCTATGGCTACACCTTC. Translating gives CASSLSGGAPYGYTF.